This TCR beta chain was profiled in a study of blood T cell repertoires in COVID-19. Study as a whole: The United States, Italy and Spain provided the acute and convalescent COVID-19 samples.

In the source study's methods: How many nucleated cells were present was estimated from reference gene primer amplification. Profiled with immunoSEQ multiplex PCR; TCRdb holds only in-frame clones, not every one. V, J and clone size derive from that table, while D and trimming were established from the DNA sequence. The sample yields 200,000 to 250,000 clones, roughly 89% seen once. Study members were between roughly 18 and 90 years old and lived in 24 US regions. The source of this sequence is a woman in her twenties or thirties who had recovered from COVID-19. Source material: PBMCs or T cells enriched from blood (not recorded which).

DNA of the CDR3: TGTGCCAGCAGTTACCGGACAGGGGCGAGCTATGGCTACACCTTC. It codes for CASSYRTGASYGYTF. The V and J genes are TRBV6-5 and TRBJ1-2; 9 bases fit TRBD1. The CDR3 runs to 15 residues. Germline V gene lookup returns CDR1 MNHEY and CDR2 SVGAGI. With V trimmed by 2 bases and J by 4 bases, 5 bases remained unmatched.